This T cell receptor (beta chain) was identified in a study of CD8 T cells in ankylosing spondylitis. V was pared by 5 bases and J by 3 bases, with 18 bases between. The V gene's germline CDR1 is DFQATT and CDR2 SNEGSKA (reference sequence). There are 15 residues in the CDR3. TCRdb reprocessed the 5' RACE reads with MiXCR, giving one entry per CDR3 protein. This table holds 250,000 to 300,000 distinct CDR3 sequences, around 19% found once. Concerning this clonotype itself: This may be a read error: a much more frequent sequence differs by one nucleotide.

Sequences were obtained from blood, either unsorted or a sorted T cell fraction (not recorded which). The clonotype originates from a male donor with ankylosing spondylitis or in good health (not recorded which). The chain combines TRBV20-1 with TRBJ2-3; TRBD2 is a possible D gene (6 bases). DNA for the CDR3: TGCAGTGCTGTGTCCCCGACTAGTCATACAGATACGCAGTATTTT. This translates into CSAVSPTSHTDTQYF.